The rows below give T cell receptor beta chains drawn from one sample of a study of T cells in Graves' hyperthyroidism and ophthalmopathy. In TCRdb, the multiplex PCR reads were re-called with MiXCR into one record per CDR3 protein. The sample comprises a few hundred thousand distinct CDR3 sequences, around 20% of which are singletons, and around 45% rests with the top ten. The sequencing sample was made of blood. Receptors originate from a woman in her forties or fifties with Graves' hyperthyroidism. The CDR3 runs from the conserved cysteine through the conserved F or W. The order of the fields is J gene, V gene, clone size, D gene, CDR3 protein, CDR3 DNA. A D gene is named only where the DNA matches it firmly. Clone size appears in some rows only: once, few, many, or a class for an expanded clone.

TRBJ1-5 TRBV5-1 NA NA CASSLGPLEPQHF TGCGCCAGCAGCTTGGGACCGTTGGAGCCCCAGCATTTT
TRBJ1-2 TRBV10-3 many NA CAISVDYGYTF TGTGCCATCAGTGTGGACTATGGCTACACCTTC
TRBJ1-2 TRBV15 many NA CATSRDRGGGLGYTF TGTGCCACCAGCAGAGATCGTGGGGGAGGGTTGGGCTACACCTTC
TRBJ2-3 TRBV18 many NA CASSRGPDTDTQYF TGTGCCAGCTCACGGGGACCTGACACAGATACGCAGTATTTT
TRBJ1-1 TRBV10-2 many NA CASSPPGFMNTEAFF TGCGCCAGCAGTCCGCCCGGGTTCATGAACACTGAAGCTTTCTTT
TRBJ2-5 TRBV5-1 many TRBD1 CASSVRQGVRGETQYF TGCGCCAGCAGCGTAAGACAGGGGGTTCGGGGAGAGACCCAGTACTTC
TRBJ2-2 TRBV6-1 NA NA CASRGQAAAGGPGELFF TGTGCCAGCAGAGGTCAGGCCGCCGCCGGGGGACCCGGGGAGCTGTTTTTT
TRBJ2-7 TRBV20-1 NA NA CSARDSSYEQYF TGCAGTGCTAGAGATAGCTCCTACGAGCAGTACTTC
TRBJ1-1 TRBV28 many NA CASSLPSGWGNTEAFF TGTGCCAGCAGTTTGCCCTCGGGGTGGGGTAACACTGAAGCTTTCTTT
TRBJ1-3 TRBV12-3/TRBV12-4 many NA CASSFASRLSGNTIYF TGTGCCAGCAGTTTTGCATCCAGACTCTCTGGAAACACCATATATTTT
TRBJ1-2 TRBV12-3/TRBV12-4 NA TRBD1 CASSGTGGHYGYTF TGTGCCAGCAGTGGCACAGGGGGCCACTATGGCTACACCTTC
TRBJ2-1 TRBV20-1 many TRBD2 CSASKGAPGLAGGINEQFF TGCAGTGCTAGTAAAGGGGCTCCCGGACTAGCGGGAGGGATCAATGAGCAGTTCTTC
TRBJ1-1 TRBV27 many TRBD1 CASSTIRQGLNTEAFF TGTGCCAGCAGTACCATACGACAGGGCTTGAACACTGAAGCTTTCTTT
TRBJ2-1 TRBV11-3 NA TRBD2 CASSFLTSGAPGGNEQFF TGTGCCAGCAGCTTCTTGACTAGCGGGGCCCCGGGAGGTAATGAGCAGTTCTTC
TRBJ2-7 TRBV6-4 NA TRBD2 CASRPYSGSYEQYF TGTGCCAGCAGGCCTTATAGCGGGAGTTACGAGCAGTACTTC
TRBJ1-2 TRBV12-3/TRBV12-4 many TRBD1 CASSISGTGGYGYTF TGTGCCAGCAGTATATCCGGGACAGGGGGATATGGCTACACCTTC
TRBJ2-2 TRBV11-3 NA NA CASSSTGLGGELFF TGTGCCAGCAGCTCAACAGGGTTGGGAGGGGAGCTGTTTTTT
TRBJ2-2 TRBV5-1 few TRBD1 CASSLARQGRTGELFF TGCGCCAGCAGCTTGGCCCGACAGGGTCGGACCGGGGAGCTGTTTTTT
TRBJ1-5 TRBV20-1 few TRBD1 CSASAGTGASNQPQHF TGCAGTGCTTCGGCCGGGACAGGGGCAAGCAATCAGCCCCAGCATTTT
TRBJ1-4 TRBV11-2 many NA CASSAQFITNEKLFF TGTGCCAGCAGCGCCCAGTTCATCACTAATGAAAAACTGTTTTTT
TRBJ1-5 TRBV15 many NA CATSKLLNQPQHF TGTGCCACCAGCAAACTGCTAAATCAGCCCCAGCATTTT
TRBJ2-5 TRBV27 few TRBD2 CASSIRRGVQETQYF TGTGCCAGCAGTATTAGGCGGGGGGTCCAAGAGACCCAGTACTTC
TRBJ2-1 TRBV20-1 many NA CSVTSLQRRSYNEQFF TGCAGTGTCACTTCTTTACAGAGGCGCTCCTACAATGAGCAGTTCTTC
TRBJ2-3 TRBV28 many TRBD1 CASSLGSRGRTDTQYF TGTGCCAGCAGTTTAGGTAGTAGGGGGCGTACAGATACGCAGTATTTT
TRBJ2-2 TRBV11-2 many NA CASSLAGGVTRSGELFF TGTGCCAGCAGCTTAGCTGGCGGGGTGACAAGGTCCGGGGAGCTGTTTTTT
TRBJ2-1 TRBV6-4 NA TRBD1 CASSDGLGQGRNEQFF TGTGCCAGCAGTGACGGGCTCGGACAGGGGCGTAATGAGCAGTTCTTC
TRBJ2-2 TRBV7-3 many NA CASSPGTTNTGELFF TGTGCCAGCAGCCCCGGGACCACGAACACCGGGGAGCTGTTTTTT
TRBJ2-5 TRBV30 many TRBD2 CAWSVGLAEGETQYF TGTGCCTGGAGTGTCGGGCTAGCGGAGGGAGAGACCCAGTACTTC
TRBJ1-1 TRBV7-2 NA TRBD1 CASSFNSGGAEAFF TGTGCCAGCAGCTTTAACTCAGGGGGGGCTGAAGCTTTCTTT
TRBJ2-3 TRBV20-1 NA NA CSVPGTFSDTQYF TGCAGTGTCCCCGGCACATTCTCAGATACGCAGTATTTT
TRBJ2-7 TRBV6-5 few NA CASSYSIGGIYEQYF TGTGCCAGCAGTTACTCGATCGGGGGCATCTACGAGCAGTACTTC